A selection of T cell receptor beta chains follows, all from one sample in a study of T-cell memory formation after mild COVID-19. From the 5' RACE reads, TCRdb called clonotypes with MiXCR, one entry per CDR3 protein. The data contain roughly 410,000 distinct CDR3 sequences, 20% to 30% of them singletons. Sequencing input: PBMCs or a T cell subset sorted from them (not recorded which). The receptors were sampled from an adult woman who had mild COVID-19 (a few samples of this study predate the infection). Cell type and time point are not known. Both conserved end residues are part of each CDR3. The D gene is left open where the match is weak. Clone sizes are given selectively: once, few, many, or a class where the clone is expanded.

>TRBD2|-|TRBV6-1|TRBJ2-2
CASSGLAGLNTGELFF
TGTGCCAGCAGTGGACTAGCGGGGTTGAACACCGGGGAGCTGTTTTTT
>-|-|TRBV27|TRBJ2-7
CASSFGLGKTYEQYF
TGTGCCAGCAGTTTCGGGTTAGGGAAGACCTACGAGCAGTACTTC
>-|-|TRBV24-1|TRBJ2-3
CATSSGRAKSTDTQYF
TGTGCCACCAGTTCTGGCCGGGCTAAGAGCACAGATACGCAGTATTTT
>-|few|TRBV7-9|TRBJ2-6
CASSSSRASGANVLTF
TGTGCCAGCAGTTCGAGCCGGGCGTCTGGGGCCAACGTCCTGACTTTC
>-|-|TRBV5-1|TRBJ2-7
CASSLGGGDLYEQYF
TGCGCCAGCAGCTTGGGAGGGGGGGACCTCTACGAGCAGTACTTC
>TRBD2|few|TRBV24-1|TRBJ2-1
CATSDHTSGSEQFF
TGTGCCACCAGTGACCATACTAGCGGGAGTGAGCAGTTCTTC
>-|once|TRBV6-5|TRBJ1-4
CASSLVGGFELFF
TGTGCCAGCAGTTTAGTGGGGGGCTTTGAACTGTTTTTT
>-|-|TRBV4-1|TRBJ1-4
CASSQDKEKLFF
TGCGCCAGCAGCCAAGATAAGGAAAAACTGTTTTTT
>-|-|TRBV12-3/TRBV12-4|TRBJ1-1
CASSFTGTFYDEAFF
TGTGCCAGCAGTTTCACCGGGACATTTTATGATGAAGCTTTCTTT
>-|-|TRBV6-9|TRBJ2-3
CASRGTPTDTQYF
TGTGCCAGCAGAGGGACCCCCACAGATACGCAGTATTTT
>-|few|TRBV6-6|TRBJ1-1
CASSYMGTEAFF
TGTGCCAGCAGTTACATGGGCACTGAAGCTTTCTTT
>-|-|TRBV24-1|TRBJ2-7
CATSDSGGSYEQYF
TGTGCCACCAGTGATTCTGGCGGCTCCTACGAGCAGTACTTC
>-|few|TRBV6-2/TRBV6-3|TRBJ1-1
CASRPHRNLYTEAFF
TGTGCCAGCAGACCCCACAGGAACCTATACACTGAAGCTTTCTTT
>TRBD1|few|TRBV18|TRBJ2-3
CASSPGTGGRGTDTQYF
TGTGCCAGCTCACCGGGGACAGGGGGCCGGGGCACAGATACGCAGTATTTT
>-|few|TRBV7-2|TRBJ1-2
CASSDPGRGGYTF
TGTGCCAGCAGCGATCCGGGACGCGGGGGCTACACCTTC
>-|few|TRBV9|TRBJ2-2
CASRALQGSGELFF
TGTGCCAGCAGAGCTCTCCAGGGCTCCGGGGAGCTGTTTTTT
>-|-|TRBV10-3|TRBJ2-1
CAIRSDREGSLNEQFF
TGTGCCATCAGATCAGACAGAGAGGGGTCCCTCAATGAGCAGTTCTTC
>TRBD1|few|TRBV5-6|TRBJ2-5
CASSLQGGKETQYF
TGTGCCAGCAGCTTACAGGGGGGAAAAGAGACCCAGTACTTC
>TRBD1|few|TRBV2|TRBJ2-7
CAGGTGPSYEQYF
TGTGCCGGCGGGACAGGGCCGTCCTACGAGCAGTACTTC
>-|-|TRBV20-1|TRBJ2-1
CSAKRGPGAAEQFF
TGCAGTGCTAAGAGGGGTCCGGGGGCTGCTGAGCAGTTCTTC
>-|-|TRBV11-3|TRBJ2-1
CASRGPPAGNEQFF
TGTGCCAGCAGGGGGCCCCCAGCGGGCAATGAGCAGTTCTTC
>-|few|TRBV11-2|TRBJ2-7
CASSWRGTTYEQYF
TGTGCCAGCAGCTGGAGGGGCACGACCTACGAGCAGTACTTC
>TRBD2|few|TRBV24-1|TRBJ2-1
CATSDLPSGGPSYNEQFF
TGTGCCACCAGTGATTTGCCCAGCGGGGGCCCCTCCTACAATGAGCAGTTCTTC
>-|-|TRBV7-2|TRBJ1-2
CASSLAWSGQSYGYTF
TGTGCCAGCAGCTTAGCGTGGTCAGGGCAGAGCTATGGCTACACCTTC
>TRBD2|-|TRBV24-1|TRBJ2-7
CASTGRASFYEQYF
TGTGCCTCTACGGGGAGGGCGAGCTTCTACGAGCAGTACTTC
>-|-|TRBV6-5|TRBJ2-7
CASSTAGRAVYEQYF
TGTGCCAGCAGCACGGCGGGAAGGGCTGTCTACGAGCAGTACTTC
>TRBD2|many|TRBV4-1|TRBJ2-3
CASSQPSGAGTDTQYF
TGCGCCAGCAGCCAACCTAGCGGGGCTGGCACAGATACGCAGTATTTT
>-|-|TRBV6-6|TRBJ1-2
CATTRGYGYTF
TGTGCAACCACCAGGGGTTATGGCTACACCTTC
>TRBD1|-|TRBV3-1|TRBJ2-7
CASSPGQGASYEQYF
TGTGCCAGCAGCCCTGGACAGGGGGCGAGTTACGAGCAGTACTTC
>-|few|TRBV12-3/TRBV12-4|TRBJ2-7
CASSPTVQSYEQYF
TGTGCCAGCAGTCCTACGGTCCAGAGCTACGAGCAGTACTTC
>-|-|TRBV7-6|TRBJ1-2
CASSPGIGDGYTF
TGTGCCAGCAGCCCAGGGATAGGGGACGGCTACACCTTC
>TRBD2|-|TRBV9|TRBJ2-1
CASSVRTSGSSYNEQFF
TGTGCCAGCAGCGTTCGGACTAGCGGATCCTCCTACAATGAGCAGTTCTTC
>-|few|TRBV15|TRBJ2-1
CATRQVGGHEQFF
TGTGCCACCAGGCAAGTAGGCGGCCATGAGCAGTTCTTC
>-|once|TRBV7-8|TRBJ1-1
CASSLAEGRVGTEAFF
TGTGCCAGCAGCTTAGCCGAGGGGAGGGTGGGCACTGAAGCTTTCTTT
>-|few|TRBV20-1|TRBJ1-1
CSASRGRGHTEAFF
TGCAGTGCTAGTCGGGGTCGGGGCCACACTGAAGCTTTCTTT
>TRBD2|-|TRBV19|TRBJ2-1
CASSLSPRGRDDQFF
TGTGCCAGTAGTCTATCCCCTCGCGGGAGAGATGATCAGTTCTTC
>-|few|TRBV2|TRBJ1-3
CASSEGTANSGNTIYF
TGTGCCAGCAGTGAGGGGACGGCAAACTCTGGAAACACCATATATTTT
>-|-|TRBV7-9|TRBJ1-1
CASSSSLDRPNTEAFF
TGTGCCAGCAGCTCAAGCCTGGACAGACCGAACACTGAAGCTTTCTTT
>-|-|TRBV21-1|TRBJ2-1
CASNRDIHRYNEQFF
TGTGCCAGCAACCGGGACATTCATCGCTACAATGAGCAGTTCTTC
>-|-|TRBV5-1|TRBJ2-7
CASSLVPAPPGSEQYF
TGCGCCAGCAGCTTGGTCCCTGCCCCCCCAGGGTCCGAGCAGTACTTC
>-|-|TRBV25-1|TRBJ1-2
CASSEVGGRHGYTF
TGTGCCAGCAGTGAGGTGGGGGGCCGGCATGGCTACACCTTC
>-|few|TRBV7-9|TRBJ1-2
CASSLSGARNYGYTF
TGTGCCAGCAGCTTATCAGGGGCCAGAAACTATGGCTACACCTTC
>-|few|TRBV6-5|TRBJ1-1
CASSSGRPNTEAFF
TGTGCCAGCAGCAGCGGACGGCCGAACACTGAAGCTTTCTTT
>-|few|TRBV20-1|TRBJ2-4
CSARDLRESVKNIQYF
TGCAGTGCTAGAGATCTCCGGGAAAGTGTCAAAAACATTCAGTACTTC
>-|-|TRBV6-5|TRBJ2-1
CASSYGPVSYNEQFF
TGTGCCAGCAGTTACGGTCCGGTCTCCTACAATGAGCAGTTCTTC
>-|few|TRBV29-1|TRBJ1-2
CSVEEADNYGYTF
TGCAGCGTTGAAGAGGCAGATAACTATGGCTACACCTTC
>TRBD2|-|TRBV20-1|TRBJ2-5
CSAAGGPETQYF
TGCAGTGCAGCGGGGGGACCGGAGACCCAGTACTTC
>-|-|TRBV21-1|TRBJ1-2
CASSKVLLGGYGYTF
TGTGCCAGCAGCAAAGTTCTGTTAGGGGGCTATGGCTACACCTTC
>-|few|TRBV4-3|TRBJ2-7
CASSQDPLRAYEQYF
TGCGCCAGCAGCCAAGATCCCCTGCGGGCCTACGAGCAGTACTTC
>-|few|TRBV29-1|TRBJ2-3
CSVFGVKADTQYF
TGCAGCGTTTTTGGGGTAAAGGCAGATACGCAGTATTTT
>TRBD2|few|TRBV15|TRBJ2-3
CATSRDSGIATGTQYF
TGTGCCACCAGCAGAGATAGCGGGATTGCCACAGGTACGCAGTATTTT
>TRBD1|-|TRBV5-1|TRBJ2-5
CASRQGETQYF
TGCGCCAGCCGACAGGGAGAGACCCAGTACTTC